This T cell receptor (beta chain) was recovered during a study of a mutant IDH1 vaccine in newly diagnosed glioma. On the study more broadly: The earlier regimen, radiotherapy, temozolomide, or both, was most often both.

Regarding time point: week 47, end of study. In the vaccine, a single dose held 300 ug of the mutant IDH1 20-mer peptide, along with topical imiquimod. Notes on this clone: What it binds is unknown.

The germline V gene has CDR1 MNHEY and CDR2 SMNVEV (reference sequence). Trimming cost V 5 bases and J 5 bases; bases outside gene matches: 4. The CDR3 is 15 residues long. Assay: immunoSEQ multiplex PCR; the TCRdb copy retains only in-frame clones and omits some. The data hold fewer than 60,000 clones, with less than 70% observed a single time. The chain links TRBV27 to TRBJ1-6, with 9 nucleotides matching TRBD1. This receptor was identified in a middle-aged man with glioma. Some clones in this sample may be carry-over from other donors' samples. Specimen: peripheral blood mononuclear cells (PBMCs), collected from a glioma patient whose treatment included an IDH1 peptide vaccine. The DNA for the CDR3 is TGTGCCAGCAGTCCCGGGACAGGGAATAATTCACCCCTCCACTTT. It yields the protein CASSPGTGNNSPLHF.